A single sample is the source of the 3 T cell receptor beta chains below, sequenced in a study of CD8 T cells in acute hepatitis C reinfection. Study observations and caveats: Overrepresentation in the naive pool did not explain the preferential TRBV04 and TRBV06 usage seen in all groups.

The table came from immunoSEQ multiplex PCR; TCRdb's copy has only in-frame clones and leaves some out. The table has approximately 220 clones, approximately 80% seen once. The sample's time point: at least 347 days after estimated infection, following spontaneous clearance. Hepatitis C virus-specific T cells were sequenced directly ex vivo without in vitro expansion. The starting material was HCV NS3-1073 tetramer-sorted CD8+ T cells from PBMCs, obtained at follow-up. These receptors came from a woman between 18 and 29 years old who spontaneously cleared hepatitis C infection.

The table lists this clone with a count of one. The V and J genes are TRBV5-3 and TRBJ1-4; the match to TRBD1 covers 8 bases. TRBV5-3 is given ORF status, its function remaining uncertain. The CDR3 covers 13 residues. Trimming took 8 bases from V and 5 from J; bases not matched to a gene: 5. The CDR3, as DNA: TGTGCCAGCAGATCAGGGGGCAATGAAAAACTGTTTTTT. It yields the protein CASRSGGNEKLFF.

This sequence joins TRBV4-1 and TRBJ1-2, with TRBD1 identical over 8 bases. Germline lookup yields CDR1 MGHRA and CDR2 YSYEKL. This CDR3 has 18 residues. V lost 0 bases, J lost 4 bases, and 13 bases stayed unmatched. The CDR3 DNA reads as TGCGCCAGCAGCCAAGACACCTCCGGGTCAGGGGGCATCTATGGCTACACCTTC. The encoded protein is CASSQDTSGSGGIYGYTF.

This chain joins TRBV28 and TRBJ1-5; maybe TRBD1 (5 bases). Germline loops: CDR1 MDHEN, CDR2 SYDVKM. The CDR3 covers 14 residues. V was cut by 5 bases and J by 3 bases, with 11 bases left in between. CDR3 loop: CASSAAGTNQPQHF. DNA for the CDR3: TGTGCCAGCAGTGCCGCCGGGACCAATCAGCCCCAGCATTTT.